This T cell receptor (beta chain) comes out of a study of early T cells in non-severe SARS-CoV-2 infection. The TCR library protocol attached unique molecular identifiers to the individual cDNA molecules. Using its own MiXCR run on the 5' RACE reads, TCRdb lists one record per CDR3 protein. The sample has about 35,000 distinct CDR3 sequences; 4.5% to 7% are singletons. V gave up 0 bases and J gave up 4 bases; unmatched junction bases: 14. This CDR3 has 17 residues. The V gene's germline CDR1 is GTSNPN and CDR2 SVGIG (reference sequence). This clonotype was picked up many times. What it recognizes is unknown. General study results and limits: VDJdb-based matching was biased toward anti-spike CD8 responses and missed private and CD4 specificities.

The receptor's source is an adult who was a healthcare worker with PCR-confirmed SARS-CoV-2 infection or an uninfected control (not recorded which). The V call is TRBV30, the J call TRBJ1-1; 7 positions agree with TRBD1. The sample in question was whole blood, obtained at baseline. The CDR3 DNA follows: TGTGCCTGGAGTGTAGGAGGAGGGGGCGCATCGTCCACTGAAGCTTTCTTT. Amino acids: CAWSVGGGGASSTEAFF.